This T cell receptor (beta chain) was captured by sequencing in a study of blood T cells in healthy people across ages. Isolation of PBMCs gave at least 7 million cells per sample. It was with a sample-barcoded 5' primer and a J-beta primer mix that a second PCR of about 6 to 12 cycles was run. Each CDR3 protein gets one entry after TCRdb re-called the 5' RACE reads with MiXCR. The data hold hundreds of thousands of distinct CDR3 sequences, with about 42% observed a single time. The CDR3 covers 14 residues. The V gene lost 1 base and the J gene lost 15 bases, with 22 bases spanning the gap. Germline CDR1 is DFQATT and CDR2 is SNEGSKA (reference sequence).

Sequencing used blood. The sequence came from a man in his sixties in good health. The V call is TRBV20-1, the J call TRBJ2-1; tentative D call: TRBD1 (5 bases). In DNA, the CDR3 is TGCAGTGCTAGAGTCCCCTCAACCAACAGGTGGGGGTTCTTC. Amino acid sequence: CSARVPSTNRWGFF.